This TCR beta chain was found in a study of vaccination effects on CD4 cells after COVID-19. The CDR3 is made up of 14 amino acids. Germline V gene data show CDR1 as SQVTM and CDR2 as ANQGSEA. The V and J ends lost 4 bases and 0 bases respectively, with 11 bases between them. Sequencing was performed with immunoSEQ multiplex PCR; in TCRdb, only in-frame clones are kept and a portion is missing. The sample yields 25,000 to 35,000 clones, about two thirds seen once. This clone has only a few counts. The target antigen is unknown. Prior to sequencing, the ViraFEST assay stimulated PBMC with viral peptide pools, which expanded the antigen-specific CD4+ T cells. With 10 to 11 days of culture completed, CD4+ T cells were isolated. The infection with SARS-CoV-2 (confirmed by PCR) occurred in this person between March and December 2020. Peptides at around 10 ug/ml and IL-2 at about 9.2 IU/ml were added to 1.5 million to 2 million PBMC per well.

The sequences come from CD4+ T cells from PBMCs cultured with a peptide pool, collected before COVID-19 vaccination. This chain uses TRBV29-1 with TRBJ2-3, with D possibly matching TRBD2 (5 bases). The TCR sequence derives from a human donor who had a prior SARS-CoV-2 infection. The CDR3, as DNA: TGCAGCGTTGTCGGACTTGACAGCACAGATACGCAGTATTTT. Translated, it gives CSVVGLDSTDTQYF.